This paragraph reports one T cell receptor (beta chain). This sample is part of a study of CD4 and CD8 cells across lung adenocarcinoma regions. Localized lung adenocarcinoma, a non-small cell lung cancer, affected the donors. The CDR3 loop spans 17 amino acids. Germline V gene lookup returns CDR1 MNHEY and CDR2 SMNVEV (reference sequence). One entry per CDR3 protein, called by TCRdb with MiXCR from the PCR reads. The data contain about 19,000 distinct CDR3 sequences, 54% of them singletons. The chain uses TRBV27 and TRBJ2-3; possible D gene TRBD2, 6 bases. Judging by the DNA end, TRBJ2-7 fits better; the J call may be wrong. The sample consisted of CD8+ T cells from the center of a lung tumor. This TCR was recovered from a female donor with lung adenocarcinoma. The CD4 and CD8 labels of this study may be unreliable. The chain's CDR3 is CASSAGLGGPAQETQYF. CDR3 in DNA: TGTGCCAGCAGTGCGGGACTTGGCGGCCCCGCCCAAGAGACGCAGTACTTC.